This TCR beta chain was sequenced in a study of blood T cell repertoires in COVID-19. Looking at the study overall: Researchers got acute and convalescent COVID-19 samples from the United States, Italy and Spain.

Seattle's enrolled individuals joined amid active infection and were then monitored longitudinally. This clone was seen a few times. Profiling relied on immunoSEQ multiplex PCR, and the TCRdb table lists in-frame clones only, not all of them. The repertoire holds 150,000 to 200,000 clones, with just under 90% as singletons. V lost 6 bases and J 6 bases, leaving 18 bases between the germline ends. The CDR3 length is 16 residues. The germline CDR1 and CDR2 sequences are LNHDA and SQIVND (reference sequence). The chain joins TRBV19 to TRBJ1-6; a possible D gene is TRBD1 (5 bases). This sequence was found in a woman in her 70s with COVID-19, enrolled during active disease. The sequenced sample was peripheral blood. DNA of the CDR3: TGTGCCAGTAGCCCACAGGTTGGGTTAGGTAATTCACCCCTCCACTTT. Its translation is CASSPQVGLGNSPLHF.